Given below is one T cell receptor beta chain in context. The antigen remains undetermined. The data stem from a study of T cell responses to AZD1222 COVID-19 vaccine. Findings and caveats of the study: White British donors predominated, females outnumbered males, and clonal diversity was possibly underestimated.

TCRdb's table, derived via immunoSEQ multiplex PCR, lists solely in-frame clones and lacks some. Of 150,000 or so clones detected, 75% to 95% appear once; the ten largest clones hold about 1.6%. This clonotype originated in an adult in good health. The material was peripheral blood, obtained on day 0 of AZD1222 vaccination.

The CDR3 loop is CASSLRVVNYGYTF. CDR3 coding DNA: TGTGCCAGCAGCTTACGAGTAGTTAACTATGGCTACACCTTC. The chain carries TRBV7-9 and TRBJ1-2; D unclear. Germline CDR1 reads SEHNR; CDR2 reads FQNEAQ (reference sequence). V lost 2 bases to trimming and J lost 1 base, with 8 bases between them. The CDR3 loop spans 14 amino acids. The whole variable domain, filled in from reference TRBV7-9 and TRBJ1-2, reads DTGVSQNPRHKITKRGQNVTFRCDPISEHNRLYWYRQTLGQGPEFLTYFQNEAQLEKSRLLSDRFSAERPKGSFSTLEIQRTEQGDSAMYLCASSLRVVNYGYTFGSGTRLTVV.